Below are 3 T cell receptor beta chains sequenced from a single sample in a study of blood T cell repertoires in COVID-19. Profiled with immunoSEQ multiplex PCR; TCRdb holds only in-frame clones, not every one. The sample gives approximately 470,000 clones, about 90% of which show up once; around 0.7% is in the top ten. Sequencing was performed on PBMCs or T cells enriched from blood (not recorded which). Every receptor here comes from a woman aged 18-29 years who had recovered from COVID-19.

The rearrangement joins TRBV28 to TRBJ1-1; TRBD1 is a possible D gene (5 bases). V lost 6 bases, J lost 4 bases, and 21 bases lay in between. The CDR3 is 16 amino acids. CDR1 is MDHEN and CDR2 is SYDVKM in the germline V gene. DNA for the CDR3: TGTGCCAGCAGCCGAGGCGGGGCGTTCGAGGGCACTGAAGCTTTCTTT. Protein: CASSRGGAFEGTEAFF.

The chain has TRBV9 and TRBJ1-2, with a weak D call TRBD1 (5 bases). Trimming cost V 4 bases and J 6 bases, with 10 bases left between them. This CDR3 spans 12 amino acids. Looked up from germline, CDR1 is SGDLS and CDR2 is YYNGEE. Here the CDR3 reads CASSPQGHGYTF. The CDR3 DNA is TGTGCCAGCAGCCCTCAGGGCCATGGCTACACCTTC.

The V and J genes are TRBV28 and TRBJ2-7; tentative D call: TRBD1 (6 bases). The CDR3 spans 15 residues. Trimming shortened V by 5 bases and J by 2 bases, and 16 bases separated the two germline ends. The germline gives CDR1 MDHEN, CDR2 SYDVKM. CDR3 bases: TGTGCCAGCAGTCCCCCCGACAGGAGACCCTACGAGCAGTACTTC. Its translation is CASSPPDRRPYEQYF.